This T cell receptor (beta chain) derives from a study of regulatory T cells. Looked up from germline, CDR1 is SGHDT and CDR2 is YYEEEE. This CDR3 region has 12 residues. V lost 10 bases to trimming and J lost 1 base; unmatched junction nucleotides: 4. Study-level findings and limits: Skewed V and J usage and few unique V-J pairs marked patient repertoires, most in Tregs. Hydrophobic residues at CDR3 positions 6 and 7 were enriched in conventional CD4+ T cells of CD3G-deficient patients.

Primers: 52 TRBV forward and 13 TRBJ reverse. Clones were read by immunoSEQ multiplex PCR, and TCRdb kept only the in-frame ones, dropping some. The top ten hold less than 2% of the sample, which has some 29,000 clones, less than 95% seen once. This clone occurred a few times. Its antigen is currently unknown. This chain links TRBV5-6 with TRBJ2-7; TRBD2 aligns across 8 bases. The source is a person aged 18 to 35 with CD3G deficiency. Sequencing was carried out using conventional CD4+ T cells sorted from blood. In nucleotides, the CDR3 is TGTGCCCGGGAGGGGGAATCCTACGAGCAGTACGTC. Protein sequence: CAREGESYEQYV.